The clone carrying this T cell receptor (beta chain) was recorded many times. Its cognate antigen is unknown. RNA transcripts served as the template for amplifying TCR beta CDR3 regions. Initially, a first-round RT-PCR of the TCR CDR3 employed the HTBI primer set. TCRdb re-derived calls from the multiplex PCR reads in MiXCR, one entry per CDR3 protein. The table lists around 600,000 distinct CDR3 sequences, 13% to 15% of them singletons. These data belong to a study of T cells in Graves' hyperthyroidism and ophthalmopathy. Exclusions: uncontrolled infection, other autoimmune disease, pregnancy, lactation. Germline V gene lookup returns CDR1 MDHEN and CDR2 SYDVKM. The CDR3 is made up of 16 amino acids. V lost 3 bases to trimming and J lost 13 bases, with 27 bases between them. Findings and limits, study-wide: By a 13 V-J model, ophthalmopathy was set apart from stable hyperthyroidism. Most thyroid-expanded clonotypes above 0.001 were also found in blood.

The TCR originated in a woman younger than 30 with Graves' ophthalmopathy. V usage is TRBV28 and J usage is TRBJ2-5; unclear D gene. Sequenced input: blood. This CDR3 reads CASSFSTGPLGRPTYF. As DNA, the CDR3 is TGTGCCAGCAGTTTCTCCACCGGCCCCCTCGGGCGGCCAACGTACTTC.